This T cell receptor beta chain was sequenced for a study of regulatory T cells in long-lasting Graves disease. Documented time point: persistent/refractory GD, antithyroid drugs over 5 years with positive TRAb. Construction of the TCR library relied on RNA isolated from PBMCs. Both iRepertoire HTBI primers and Arm-PCR of CDR3 regions were used to build the TCR beta libraries. TCRdb used MiXCR to reprocess the multiplex PCR reads, holding one entry per CDR3 protein. The sample includes some 280,000 distinct CDR3 sequences, roughly 21% seen only once; the top ten take 56%. From germline, CDR1 is SGHTA and CDR2 FQGNSA. V was trimmed by 1 base and J by 2 bases, leaving 11 bases between them. CDR3 length: 15 residues.

The input for sequencing was peripheral blood mononuclear cells (PBMCs), taken when the disease was refractory, from a patient treated with antithyroid drugs. The TCR was taken from a female donor with Graves disease. The chain recombines TRBV7-2 with TRBJ2-5, with no clear D. As DNA, the CDR3 is TGTGCCAGCAGCTTAGGAGTGTTGGGGCAAGAGACCCAGTACTTC. Translation gives CASSLGVLGQETQYF.